This T cell receptor (beta chain) was obtained from a study of shared clonotypes between healthy human individuals. Findings of the study overall: For naive CD4 cells, around 5% of clonotypes were shared across a handful of donors. It was only blood that was sampled, and tissue repertoires likely differ.

As to this clone: Its antigen is unidentified.

In the sorted-subset replicate PCRs, 150 to 200 ng DNA, roughly 29,000 T cell genomes, was used. Sequencing used immunoSEQ multiplex PCR; TCRdb keeps in-frame clones, though not all of them. Altogether roughly 650,000 clones are present, around 96% being singletons, with the ten largest covering roughly 0.1%. CD45RO-negative CD8 cells positively selected for CCR7 made up the naive population, which excluded terminally differentiated effector memory CD45RA+ cells. Germline lookup yields CDR1 LNHDA and CDR2 SQIVND (reference sequence). CDR3 length: 15 amino acids. The germline V and J ends were trimmed by 3 bases and 2 bases, with 11 bases remaining between them.

The sample consisted of naive CD8+ T cells sorted from blood. This clonotype originated in a woman aged 25 to 39 in good health. The rearrangement uses TRBV19 and TRBJ2-1; D unclear. CDR3 bases: TGTGCCAGTAGTATCAGCTTGGCGACCTACAATGAGCAGTTCTTC. Translating it yields CASSISLATYNEQFF.